Listed below are T cell receptor beta chains from one sample, sequenced in a study of T-cell reconstitution after alpha-beta-depleted transplantation in children. TCRdb redid the calling of the PCR reads with MiXCR, one entry per CDR3 protein. The profile shows 900,000 or so distinct CDR3 sequences, around 17% of them singletons. The sample was PBMCs, mostly from graft donor cells, taken 360 days after TCRalphabeta/CD19-depleted stem cell transplant. The receptor set was obtained from a male patient younger than 18 who had a stem cell transplant for acute lymphoblastic leukemia, so the T cells may come from the graft donor. Each CDR3 is given with its conserved first and last residue. A D gene is named only where the DNA matches it firmly. Some rows mark clone size as missing; the rest say once, few, many or name a class of expanded clone.

clone_size	d_call	cdr3_length	v_call	j_call	cdr3_nt	cdr3_aa
NA	NA	16	TRBV7-6	TRBJ2-1	TGTGCCAGCAGCTTATCCGGGAACCTGGAGGGCAATGAGCAGTTCTTC	CASSLSGNLEGNEQFF
NA	TRBD2	18	TRBV3-1	TRBJ2-7	TGTGCCAGCAGCTACGGACTAGCGGGAGGAAAGGGCTCCTACGAGCAGTACTTC	CASSYGLAGGKGSYEQYF
NA	TRBD1	14	TRBV6-2/TRBV6-3	TRBJ1-1	TGTGCCAGCAGCACTCCAGCAGGGGGACGTAGAGCTTTCTTT	CASSTPAGGRRAFF
many	TRBD1	16	TRBV12-3/TRBV12-4	TRBJ2-3	TGTGCCAGCAGTTCCGGACAGGGGGCAAGGACAGATACGCAGTATTTT	CASSSGQGARTDTQYF
few	NA	14	TRBV29-1	TRBJ2-7	TGCAGCGTTGCCCGGGGACTCCACTCCTACGAGCAGTACTTC	CSVARGLHSYEQYF
few	NA	16	TRBV15	TRBJ2-3	TGTGCCACCAGCAGAGATCTGGGACGGTACACAGATACGCAGTATTTT	CATSRDLGRYTDTQYF
NA	TRBD2	17	TRBV5-1	TRBJ2-3	TGCGCCAGCAAAGGGAGGCGGGAGACCTCTAGCACAGATACGCAGTATTTT	CASKGRRETSSTDTQYF
NA	NA	16	TRBV5-6	TRBJ2-2	TGTGCCAGCAGCTACCCGGACTATTACTCCACCGGGGAGCTGTTTTTT	CASSYPDYYSTGELFF
few	NA	13	TRBV15	TRBJ2-5	TGTGCCACCAGCAGATCTCCGGGGCAGACCCAGTACTTC	CATSRSPGQTQYF
NA	NA	11	TRBV5-1	TRBJ2-1	TGCGCCAGCATCGAAATAGATGAGCAGTTCTTC	CASIEIDEQFF